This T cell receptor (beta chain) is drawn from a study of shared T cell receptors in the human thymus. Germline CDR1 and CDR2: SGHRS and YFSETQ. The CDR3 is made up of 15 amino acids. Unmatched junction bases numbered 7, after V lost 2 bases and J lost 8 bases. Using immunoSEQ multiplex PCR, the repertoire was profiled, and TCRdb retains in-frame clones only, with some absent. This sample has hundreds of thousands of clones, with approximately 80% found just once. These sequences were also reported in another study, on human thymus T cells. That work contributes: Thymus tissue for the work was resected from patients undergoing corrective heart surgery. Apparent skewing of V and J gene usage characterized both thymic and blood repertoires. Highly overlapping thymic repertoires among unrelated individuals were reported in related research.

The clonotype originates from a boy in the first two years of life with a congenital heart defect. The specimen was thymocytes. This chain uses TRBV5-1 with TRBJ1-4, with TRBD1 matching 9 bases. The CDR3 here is CASSFSGTGYEKLFF. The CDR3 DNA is TGCGCCAGCAGCTTCTCCGGGACAGGGTACGAAAAACTGTTTTTT.